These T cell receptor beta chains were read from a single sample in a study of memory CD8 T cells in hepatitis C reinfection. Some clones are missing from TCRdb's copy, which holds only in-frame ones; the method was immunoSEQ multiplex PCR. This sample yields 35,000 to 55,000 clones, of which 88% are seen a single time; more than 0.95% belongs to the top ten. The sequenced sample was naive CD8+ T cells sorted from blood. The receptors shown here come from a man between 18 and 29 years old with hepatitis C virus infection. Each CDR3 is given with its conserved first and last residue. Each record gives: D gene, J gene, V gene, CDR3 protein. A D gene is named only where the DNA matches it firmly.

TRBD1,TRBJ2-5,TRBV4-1,CASSQGQGAETQYF
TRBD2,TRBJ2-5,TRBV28,CATAGGNQETQYF
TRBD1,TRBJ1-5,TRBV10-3,CAIGRIRQGDQPQHF
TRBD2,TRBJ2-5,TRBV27,CASSWGLAGVETQYF
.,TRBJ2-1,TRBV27,CASSFQGGPNEQFF
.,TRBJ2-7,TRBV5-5,CASSLWDINEQYF
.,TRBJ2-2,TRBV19,CASSISGLNTGELFF
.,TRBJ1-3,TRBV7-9,CASSLDPGDLSGNTIYF
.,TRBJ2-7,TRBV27,CASSLMRGNEQYF
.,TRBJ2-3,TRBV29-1,CSALPAGDPDTQYF
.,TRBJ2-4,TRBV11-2,CASSSPLAKNIQYF
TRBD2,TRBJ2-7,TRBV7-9,CASSFLGLGKGEQYF
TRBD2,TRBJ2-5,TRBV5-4,CASSFSERGLKETQYF
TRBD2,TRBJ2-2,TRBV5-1,CASSLWTSGVNTGELFF
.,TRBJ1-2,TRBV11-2,CASSSRDTPGANYGYTF
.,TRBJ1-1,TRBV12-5,CASGLAFDTEAFF
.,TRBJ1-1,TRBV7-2,CASSTDTTNMNTEAFF
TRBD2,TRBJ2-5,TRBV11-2,CASSLDGWIAGAPTKETQYF
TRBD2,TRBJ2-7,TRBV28,CASSGRLAGSYEQYF
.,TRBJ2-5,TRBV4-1,CASSQVPGYDQETQYF
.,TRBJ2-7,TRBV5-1,CASKGGVNFDYEQYF
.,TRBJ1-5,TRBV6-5,CAKYTGRSGNQPQHF
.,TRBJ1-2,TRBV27,CASSPGASRNYGYTF
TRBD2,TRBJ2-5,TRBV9,CASSPGTSGGIQETQYF
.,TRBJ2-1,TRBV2,CASSENRNEQFF
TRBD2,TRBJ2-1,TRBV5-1,CASSPGTSGRIYNEQFF
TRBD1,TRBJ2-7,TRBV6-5,CASSYGTGNYEQYF
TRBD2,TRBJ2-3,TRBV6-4,CASSDGGGSTDTQYF
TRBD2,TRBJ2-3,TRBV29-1,CSVEGGAGTDTQYF
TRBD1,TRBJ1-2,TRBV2,CASSLGQGYGYTF
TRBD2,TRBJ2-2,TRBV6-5,CASSSGLAGAGELFF
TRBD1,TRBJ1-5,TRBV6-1,CASSADRGRGQPQHF
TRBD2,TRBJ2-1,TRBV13,CASSPGLAGGYEQFF
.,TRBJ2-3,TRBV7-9,CASSFPPRQEDTQYF
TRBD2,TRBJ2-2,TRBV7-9,CTSSPRTSYYTGELFF
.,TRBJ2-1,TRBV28,CASSLVGGSSYNEQFF
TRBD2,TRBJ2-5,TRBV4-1,CASSYSGSVWETQYF
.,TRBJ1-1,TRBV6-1,CASSEANRVNTEAFF
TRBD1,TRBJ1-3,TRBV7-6,CASSSHRDSSGNTIYF
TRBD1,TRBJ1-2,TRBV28,CASSLSPGTGPGDYGYTF
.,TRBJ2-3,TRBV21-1,CAGRVDRGTTLIKRDYLSDTQYF
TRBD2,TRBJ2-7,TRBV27,CASSYRAGESYEQYF
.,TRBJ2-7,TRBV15,CATSSLSGLNYEQYF
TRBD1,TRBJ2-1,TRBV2,CASRGTGTVYNEQFF
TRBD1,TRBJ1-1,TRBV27,CASERTGGMNTEAFF
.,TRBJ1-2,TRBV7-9,CASSLGPIYGYTF
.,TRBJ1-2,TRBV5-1,CASSPGRTWGYTF
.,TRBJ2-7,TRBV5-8,CASSLPGWEQYF
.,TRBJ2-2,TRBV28,CASSLRGGENTGELFF
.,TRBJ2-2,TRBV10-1,CASSAGDAGELFF